This TCR beta chain was sequenced for a study of tissue T cells after allogeneic stem cell transplantation. The CDR3 loop spans 16 amino acids. The trim removed 3 bases at V and 0 bases at J, leaving 3 bases unmatched. CDR1 and CDR2 (germline): LGHNA, YNLKQL (reference sequence). In regard to this clone: The antigen remains undetermined. Any gene name here is a mouse gene name. The read ends 1 residue before the CDR3 terminus; that terminus is restored from the germline J gene.

Assay used: immunoSEQ multiplex PCR; TCRdb lists only in-frame clones, some missing. The sample has some 48,000 clones, 73% seen once. General study results and limits: Some tissue clones might be persisting host cells; their alloreactivity or antigen specificity was not determined. TCR repertoires tracked anatomic similarity, regardless of disease or transplant status.

The sequenced material came from sorted cells pooled from one or two spleens. The gene calls are TRBV5 and TRBJ2-2; 8 nucleotides line up with TRBD1. The clonotype originates from a pool of C57BL/6 mice in good health. The sequenced part of the CDR3 DNA is TGTGCCAGCAGCCACTACAGGGGGACAAACACCGGGCAGCTCTAC. Residues: CASSHYRGTNTGQLY. The entire CDR3 protein reads CASSHYRGTNTGQLYF.